A selection of T cell receptor beta chains follows, all from one sample in a study of breast tumors, draining lymph nodes, adjacent tissues. TCRdb re-derived calls from the multiplex PCR reads in MiXCR, one entry per CDR3 protein. The sample records fewer than 200,000 distinct CDR3 sequences, 33% being singletons. Sequenced material: axillary lymph node tissue. The receptors stem from a female donor with breast cancer. Some clones in this sample may be carry-over from other donors' samples. The CDR3 runs from the conserved cysteine through the conserved F or W. The D gene is left open where the match is weak. Size is omitted from some rows. Given values are once, few, many or a class for expanded clones.

v_gene: TRBV25-1; d_gene: TRBD2; abundance: NA; j_gene: TRBJ2-3; CDR3nt: TGTGCCAGCAGTGAATGGGGAGCGGGAGTATCAGATACGCAGTATTTT; CDR3aa: CASSEWGAGVSDTQYF
v_gene: TRBV6-1; d_gene: NA; abundance: many; j_gene: TRBJ2-7; CDR3nt: TGTGCCAGCAGTCCCGCCGGCGGAAGCGCCTACGAGCAGTACTTC; CDR3aa: CASSPAGGSAYEQYF
v_gene: TRBV18; d_gene: NA; abundance: many; j_gene: TRBJ2-7; CDR3nt: TGTGCCAGCTCAAATAACCGACTTGATAGCGACTCCTACGAGCAGTACTTC; CDR3aa: CASSNNRLDSDSYEQYF
v_gene: TRBV10-3; d_gene: NA; abundance: NA; j_gene: TRBJ1-5; CDR3nt: TGTGCCATCAGTGAATCGGACCAGCGGATTGAGCCCCAGCATTTT; CDR3aa: CAISESDQRIEPQHF
v_gene: TRBV7-8; d_gene: NA; abundance: many; j_gene: TRBJ2-5; CDR3nt: TGTGCCACTACCCCGGGTTGGGGGGAGACCCAGTACTTC; CDR3aa: CATTPGWGETQYF
v_gene: TRBV30; d_gene: TRBD2; abundance: many; j_gene: TRBJ2-3; CDR3nt: TGTGCCTGGACGGGAGGGCGCACAGATACGCAGTATTTT; CDR3aa: CAWTGGRTDTQYF
v_gene: TRBV4-2; d_gene: NA; abundance: NA; j_gene: TRBJ1-1; CDR3nt: TGTGCCAGCAGCCAAGCACCCAAGGGACCTGAAGCTTTCTTT; CDR3aa: CASSQAPKGPEAFF
v_gene: TRBV20-1; d_gene: NA; abundance: NA; j_gene: TRBJ1-3; CDR3nt: TGCAGTGCTAGAGAGACTCTGGGGCCGGAGAGAAGCACCATATATTTT; CDR3aa: CSARETLGPERSTIYF
v_gene: TRBV6-5; d_gene: NA; abundance: many; j_gene: TRBJ2-5; CDR3nt: TGTGCCAGCAGAAGGGGGGGGGAGACCCAGTACTTC; CDR3aa: CASRRGGETQYF
v_gene: TRBV2; d_gene: TRBD1; abundance: many; j_gene: TRBJ2-7; CDR3nt: TGTGCCAGCAACCGACAGGGCGTCACCTACGAGCAGTACTTC; CDR3aa: CASNRQGVTYEQYF
v_gene: TRBV20-1; d_gene: TRBD2; abundance: NA; j_gene: TRBJ2-7; CDR3nt: TGCAGTGCCAGAGCGGGAGCTCGGTACGAGCAGTACTTC; CDR3aa: CSARAGARYEQYF
v_gene: TRBV12-3/TRBV12-4; d_gene: TRBD1; abundance: NA; j_gene: TRBJ2-7; CDR3nt: TGTGCCAGCAGTTCGGGACAGGGGAGGAATGAGCAGTACTTC; CDR3aa: CASSSGQGRNEQYF
v_gene: TRBV12-5; d_gene: NA; abundance: few; j_gene: TRBJ1-1; CDR3nt: TGTGCTAGTTCGGGGGAGTATGGAGCTTTCTTT; CDR3aa: CASSGEYGAFF
v_gene: TRBV4-1; d_gene: NA; abundance: NA; j_gene: TRBJ1-6; CDR3nt: TGCGCCAGCAGCGCCCTAAAGGGGCCTCTCCACTTT; CDR3aa: CASSALKGPLHF
v_gene: TRBV9; d_gene: NA; abundance: few; j_gene: TRBJ1-1; CDR3nt: TGTGCCAGCAGCGTAGCCCCTGGACGGGAGAACACTGAAGCTTTCTTT; CDR3aa: CASSVAPGRENTEAFF
v_gene: TRBV9; d_gene: NA; abundance: NA; j_gene: TRBJ2-5; CDR3nt: TGTGCCAGCAGCGCTCGTAGTCTCCAAGGCGGGTCCCTCGAGGAGACCCAGTACTTC; CDR3aa: CASSARSLQGGSLEETQYF
v_gene: TRBV27; d_gene: NA; abundance: many; j_gene: TRBJ1-4; CDR3nt: TGTGCCAGCAGTTCAAGGGCCTATGAAAAACTGTTTTTT; CDR3aa: CASSSRAYEKLFF
v_gene: TRBV30; d_gene: TRBD2; abundance: once; j_gene: TRBJ2-2; CDR3nt: TGTGCGGGGACTAGCGGAGCCACCGGGGAGCTGTTTTTT; CDR3aa: CAGTSGATGELFF
v_gene: TRBV29-1; d_gene: NA; abundance: NA; j_gene: TRBJ2-6; CDR3nt: TGCAGCGTCCGGGTCTGGTTTTTGCGGGGAGTCCCCGGGCTGTGCTCTGGGGCCAACGTCCTGACTTTC; CDR3aa: CSVRVWFLRGVPGLCSGANVLTF
v_gene: TRBV6-2/TRBV6-3; d_gene: TRBD1; abundance: few; j_gene: TRBJ1-5; CDR3nt: TGTGCCAGCACCCCCCAGGACAGGGGACGGAGGCAGCCCCAGCATTTT; CDR3aa: CASTPQDRGRRQPQHF
v_gene: TRBV9; d_gene: TRBD2; abundance: many; j_gene: TRBJ2-3; CDR3nt: TGTGCCAGCAGCGTAGGTAGCGGGGGTTCGACAGATACGCAGTATTTT; CDR3aa: CASSVGSGGSTDTQYF
v_gene: TRBV7-2; d_gene: NA; abundance: many; j_gene: TRBJ1-5; CDR3nt: TGTGCCAGCAGCTTAACGCCCTCTTCGGCGCAGCCCCAGCATTTT; CDR3aa: CASSLTPSSAQPQHF
v_gene: TRBV10-3; d_gene: NA; abundance: many; j_gene: TRBJ2-7; CDR3nt: TGTGCCATCAGTGACCCCGGCGACCGCGACAGGTACGAGCAGTACTTC; CDR3aa: CAISDPGDRDRYEQYF
v_gene: TRBV7-8; d_gene: TRBD1; abundance: few; j_gene: TRBJ1-6; CDR3nt: TGTGCCAGCAGCTCTCGGGACAGTCGCAATTCACCCCTCCACTTT; CDR3aa: CASSSRDSRNSPLHF
v_gene: TRBV4-1; d_gene: NA; abundance: many; j_gene: TRBJ2-7; CDR3nt: TGCGCCAGCAGCCAAGGAGTAGCCCGAGCCTACGAGCAGTACTTC; CDR3aa: CASSQGVARAYEQYF
v_gene: TRBV25-1; d_gene: NA; abundance: many; j_gene: TRBJ1-5; CDR3nt: TGTGCCAGCAGTGAGCCTTATAGCAATCAGCCCCAGCATTTT; CDR3aa: CASSEPYSNQPQHF
v_gene: TRBV5-6; d_gene: NA; abundance: NA; j_gene: TRBJ2-5; CDR3nt: TGTGCCAGCCGGGACAGGACTAGCAGGAGGAGGATAGAGACCCAGTACTTC; CDR3aa: CASRDRTSRRRIETQYF
v_gene: TRBV10-2; d_gene: TRBD1; abundance: many; j_gene: TRBJ1-6; CDR3nt: TGCGCCAGCAGCCCCGGGACAGGGGTCTCACCCCTCCACTTT; CDR3aa: CASSPGTGVSPLHF
v_gene: TRBV9; d_gene: TRBD2; abundance: many; j_gene: TRBJ2-1; CDR3nt: TGTGCCAGCAGCCTTGGACTAGCGGGAGGCGACAATGAGCAGTTCTTC; CDR3aa: CASSLGLAGGDNEQFF
v_gene: TRBV10-3; d_gene: NA; abundance: many; j_gene: TRBJ1-1; CDR3nt: TGTGCCATCAGTCCTCAGAAGGACACTGAAGCTTTCTTT; CDR3aa: CAISPQKDTEAFF
v_gene: TRBV4-2; d_gene: NA; abundance: many; j_gene: TRBJ1-3; CDR3nt: TGTGCCAGCAGCCAAGGACGGAACTCTGGAAACACCATATATTTT; CDR3aa: CASSQGRNSGNTIYF
v_gene: TRBV30; d_gene: TRBD1; abundance: many; j_gene: TRBJ2-2; CDR3nt: TGTGCCTGGCGGACGCGGGGACAGGAGTACACCGGGGAGCTGTTTTTT; CDR3aa: CAWRTRGQEYTGELFF
v_gene: TRBV20-1; d_gene: TRBD1; abundance: many; j_gene: TRBJ2-7; CDR3nt: TGCAGTGCTGAATTCACAGGGGCGTCGTACGAGCAGTACTTC; CDR3aa: CSAEFTGASYEQYF
v_gene: TRBV5-1; d_gene: NA; abundance: NA; j_gene: TRBJ2-3; CDR3nt: TGCGCCAGCATCTTGGGCGATACGCAGTATTTT; CDR3aa: CASILGDTQYF
v_gene: TRBV6-2/TRBV6-3; d_gene: TRBD2; abundance: few; j_gene: TRBJ2-1; CDR3nt: TGTGCCAGCAGTCACCCCTCCCTAGCGGGCTACAATGAGCAGTTCTTC; CDR3aa: CASSHPSLAGYNEQFF
v_gene: TRBV6-5; d_gene: TRBD2; abundance: many; j_gene: TRBJ2-7; CDR3nt: TGTGCCAGCAGTTTCACCGGGACTAGCGGGAGGGCCAGTGGTCCCCACGAGCAGTACTTC; CDR3aa: CASSFTGTSGRASGPHEQYF
v_gene: TRBV24-1; d_gene: NA; abundance: many; j_gene: TRBJ1-2; CDR3nt: TGTGCCACCAGCCTTACGGGGGGGGTTGGCTACACCTTC; CDR3aa: CATSLTGGVGYTF
v_gene: TRBV5-1; d_gene: TRBD2; abundance: NA; j_gene: TRBJ2-7; CDR3nt: TGCGCCAGCAGCCCGTCGGAGCGGGGGGGCCCCTACGAGCAGTACTTC; CDR3aa: CASSPSERGGPYEQYF
v_gene: TRBV12-3/TRBV12-4; d_gene: NA; abundance: many; j_gene: TRBJ1-2; CDR3nt: TGTGCCAGCAGTTTAACTCGAAAGGTGCGTGGCTACACCTTC; CDR3aa: CASSLTRKVRGYTF
v_gene: TRBV6-5; d_gene: TRBD1; abundance: NA; j_gene: TRBJ2-7; CDR3nt: TGTGCCAGCAGTCACTCAAGGGGGCTTCTCTACGAGCAGTACTTC; CDR3aa: CASSHSRGLLYEQYF
v_gene: TRBV10-1; d_gene: NA; abundance: NA; j_gene: TRBJ1-2; CDR3nt: TGCGCCAGCAGTGAGTCGGGAATTACCTATGGCTACACCTTC; CDR3aa: CASSESGITYGYTF
v_gene: TRBV5-1; d_gene: NA; abundance: many; j_gene: TRBJ2-7; CDR3nt: TGCGCCAGCAGCTTAAACTCCTACGAGCAGTACTTC; CDR3aa: CASSLNSYEQYF
v_gene: TRBV14; d_gene: TRBD2; abundance: NA; j_gene: TRBJ2-3; CDR3nt: TGTGCCAGCAGCCACTGGACTAGCCTCCCCACAGATACGCAGTATTTT; CDR3aa: CASSHWTSLPTDTQYF
v_gene: TRBV6-1; d_gene: NA; abundance: NA; j_gene: TRBJ1-5; CDR3nt: TGTGCCAGCAGCCACGGTCCTGGAGGTCAGCCCCAGCATTTT; CDR3aa: CASSHGPGGQPQHF
v_gene: TRBV20-1; d_gene: NA; abundance: NA; j_gene: TRBJ1-3; CDR3nt: TGCCCGTCTGAGCGGGACTCGGGCTCTGGAAACACCATATATTTC; CDR3aa: CPSERDSGSGNTIYF
v_gene: TRBV6-6; d_gene: NA; abundance: once; j_gene: TRBJ2-1; CDR3nt: TGTGCCAGCAGTTACCTGTCGCAGGGGCCGGTTGAGCAGTTCTTC; CDR3aa: CASSYLSQGPVEQFF
v_gene: TRBV12-3/TRBV12-4; d_gene: TRBD1; abundance: many; j_gene: TRBJ1-4; CDR3nt: TGTGCCAGCAAGGACAGGGATAATGAAAAACTGTTTTTT; CDR3aa: CASKDRDNEKLFF
v_gene: TRBV7-3; d_gene: TRBD2; abundance: many; j_gene: TRBJ2-7; CDR3nt: TGTGCCAGCAGCCCCACTGGACTAGCGGGAGAGGAGCAGTACTTC; CDR3aa: CASSPTGLAGEEQYF
v_gene: TRBV24-1; d_gene: NA; abundance: NA; j_gene: TRBJ2-5; CDR3nt: TGTGCCGCCAGTGACCCGAGCCCTCAGGAGACCCAGTACTTC; CDR3aa: CAASDPSPQETQYF
v_gene: TRBV7-9; d_gene: TRBD2; abundance: many; j_gene: TRBJ2-1; CDR3nt: TGTGCCAGCAGTCTGATCGGTAGCGGGAGATCGGATGAGCAGTTCTTC; CDR3aa: CASSLIGSGRSDEQFF
v_gene: TRBV9; d_gene: NA; abundance: once; j_gene: TRBJ2-2; CDR3nt: TGTGCCTGCAGTGAAGGAAGAGCCGGGGAGCTGTTTTTT; CDR3aa: CACSEGRAGELFF
v_gene: TRBV7-9; d_gene: TRBD1; abundance: many; j_gene: TRBJ2-2; CDR3nt: TGTGCCAGCAGCTTAGGGACAGGGACCGGGGAGCTGTTTTTT; CDR3aa: CASSLGTGTGELFF
v_gene: TRBV19; d_gene: NA; abundance: NA; j_gene: TRBJ1-5; CDR3nt: TGTGCCAGTAACGCTTATAGCAATCAGCCCCAGCATTTT; CDR3aa: CASNAYSNQPQHF